This entry concerns a single TCR beta chain. Its antigen remains unidentified. 5'RACE with constant-segment primers yielded barcoded, UMI-tagged TCR alpha and TCR beta cDNA libraries. In TCRdb, the 5' RACE reads were re-called with MiXCR into one record per CDR3 protein. The sample lists 470,000 or so distinct CDR3 sequences; roughly 18% were seen once. The data derive from a study of T-cell memory formation after mild COVID-19. Across the whole study: TCR clusters showed largely donor specificity. Findings and caveats of the study: In pre-infection memory, a portion of responding clones appeared, which suggested that cross-reactive memory joined.

The V gene's germline CDR1 is SGHRS and CDR2 YFSETQ. J lost 3 bases, V lost 3 bases, and 8 bases had no gene match. CDR3 size: 16 residues. Sequencing input: PBMCs or a T cell subset sorted from them (not recorded which). The sequence was obtained from a man aged 18 to 30 who had mild COVID-19 (a few samples of this study predate the infection). Cell type and time point are not known. The V and J genes are TRBV5-1 and TRBJ2-7; 11 bases are shared with TRBD2. The CDR3 nucleotides read TGCGCCAGCAGCTCCGGGCCGACTAGCGGGGTCTACGAGCAGTACGTC. Its protein is CASSSGPTSGVYEQYV.